Described below is a single T cell receptor (beta chain) sequence and its context. Antigen specificity is unknown. These data come from a study of shared clonotypes between healthy human individuals. Across the study: Those who served as donors were a couple of women and a few men between the ages of 18 and 49. Points from the study as a whole: Clonotypes shared by all four donors outscored non-shared clonotypes in generation probability.

CDR1 and CDR2 (germline): KGHSH, LQKENI. V was clipped by 1 base and J by 3 bases, with 6 bases between them. The length of the CDR3 is 13 residues. The authors loaded roughly 200 ng DNA, roughly 33,000 T cell genomes, into sorted-subset replicate PCRs. Profiled with immunoSEQ multiplex PCR; TCRdb holds only in-frame clones, not every one. The table has more than 550,000 clones, around 77% seen once; the top ten hold around 1.7%. Memory CD4+ cells were the fraction left after CD45RA+ naive selection. The receptor comes from a young woman in good health. The sequencing input was memory CD4+ T cells sorted from blood. Subset defined: CD45RA-negative fraction. The chain employs TRBV18 and TRBJ2-5; no reliable D call. The CDR3 bases are TGTGCCAGCTCACCACGGAACGAAGAGACCCAGTACTTC. Translated, it gives CASSPRNEETQYF.